This is a list of T cell receptor beta chains from one sample in a study of HIV-infected patients and healthy controls. TCRdb reprocessed the 5' RACE reads via MiXCR and lists one record per CDR3 protein. The repertoire holds approximately 9,400 distinct CDR3 sequences, with roughly 8.1% as singletons. Here the sequenced sample was blood, taken during antiretroviral therapy. Every receptor here comes from an adult with HIV infection. Each CDR3 is given with its conserved first and last residue. The D gene is left open where the match is weak. The size of a clone is reported for some rows only, either as once, few or many, or as a class for expanded clones.

abundance	j_gene	v_gene	d_gene	CDR3nt	CDR3aa
.	TRBJ2-1	TRBV11-3	TRBD2	TGTCCCGGGGGGGGGAAAGGTTACAATGAGCAGTTCTTC	CPGGGKGYNEQFF
many	TRBJ2-3	TRBV5-1	TRBD2	TGCGCCAGCAGCTTCAGCGGGGCCACAGATACGCAGTATTTT	CASSFSGATDTQYF
few	TRBJ1-1	TRBV5-1	.	TGCGCCAGCAGCAGGGAGCAAAGGACTGAAGCTTTCTTT	CASSREQRTEAFF
few	TRBJ2-5	TRBV20-1	.	TGCAGTGCTAGTTCAACTAGTCAAGAGACCCAGTACTTC	CSASSTSQETQYF
many	TRBJ2-5	TRBV7-2	TRBD2	TGTGCCAGCAGCTTAAGTGGGACTAGCGGGAGAGAGACCCAGTACTTC	CASSLSGTSGRETQYF
medium-sized	TRBJ2-7	TRBV13	.	TGTGCCAGCAGCTTAACGGGGCCTTCCTACGAGCAGTACTTC	CASSLTGPSYEQYF
.	TRBJ1-5	TRBV28	TRBD1	TGTGCCAGCAGTTTATCCCCCGGACAGGGGGGCTGGGATCAGCCCCAGCATTTT	CASSLSPGQGGWDQPQHF
medium-sized	TRBJ2-6	TRBV5-4	.	TGTGCCAGCAGCTTGGAACCTAGCACCCCGTTCTCTGGGGCCAACGTCCTGACTTTC	CASSLEPSTPFSGANVLTF
medium-sized	TRBJ2-7	TRBV25-1	.	TGTGCCAGCAGTGAATATTACCCGAGTTACGAGCAGTACTTC	CASSEYYPSYEQYF
few	TRBJ1-1	TRBV10-2	.	TGCGCCAGCAGTGCTAAGGGAGACACTGAAGCTTTCTTT	CASSAKGDTEAFF
medium-sized	TRBJ1-1	TRBV5-4	.	TGTGCCAGCAGCTTGGCCGGGGGTAACACTGAAGCTTTCTTT	CASSLAGGNTEAFF
.	TRBJ1-5	TRBV29-1	.	TGCAGCGCTCTACAGGGCTACAATCAGCCCCAGCATTTT	CSALQGYNQPQHF
many	TRBJ2-3	TRBV5-4	TRBD2	TGTGCCAGCAGCTTGACTAGCGGGGGTGCAGATACGCAGTATTTT	CASSLTSGGADTQYF
medium-sized	TRBJ1-5	TRBV20-1	TRBD1	TGCAGTGCCCACCCCGGGACAGGGGGGAGGTACAATCAGCCCCAGCATTTT	CSAHPGTGGRYNQPQHF
medium-sized	TRBJ2-1	TRBV7-6	.	TGTGCCAGCAGCCCCGGGATCTTAACTGATGAGCAGTTCTTC	CASSPGILTDEQFF
.	TRBJ2-1	TRBV5-4	.	TGTGCCAGCGGGGGGGTTGGACAGGGTGATGAGCAGTTCTTC	CASGGVGQGDEQFF
medium-sized	TRBJ1-2	TRBV7-8	.	TGTGCCAGCAGCTTAGGGGTCACAGCTAATAACTATGGCTACACCTTC	CASSLGVTANNYGYTF
many	TRBJ1-3	TRBV3-1	.	TGTGCCAGCAGCCAAGCAGGGTTCGGAAACACCATATATTTT	CASSQAGFGNTIYF
few	TRBJ2-3	TRBV7-9	.	TGTGCCAGCACCTTCACAGATACGCAGTATTTT	CASTFTDTQYF
medium-sized	TRBJ2-7	TRBV28	.	TGTGCCAGCAGTTCCCAGGCTCGGGTTTCCTACGAGCAGTACTTC	CASSSQARVSYEQYF
.	TRBJ1-2	TRBV6-2/TRBV6-3	TRBD1	TGTGCCAGCAGCGGACAGGGGGCAGCAGATGGCTACACCTTC	CASSGQGAADGYTF
medium-sized	TRBJ2-3	TRBV19	.	TGTGCCAGCGCGTGGACTGGAAGCACAGATACGCAGTATTTT	CASAWTGSTDTQYF
many	TRBJ2-7	TRBV6-1	.	TGTGCCAGTGAGGGGCCAGGGAGCTACGAGCAGTACTTC	CASEGPGSYEQYF
many	TRBJ1-1	TRBV12-3/TRBV12-4	.	TGTGCCAGCAGTTCCCGGGGGGGGGGGACGGGCACTGAAGCTTTCTTT	CASSSRGGGTGTEAFF
medium-sized	TRBJ2-7	TRBV28	TRBD1	TGTGCCAGCAGTCCAGGCGGGCAGGGGGCCCGCTACGAGCAGTACTTC	CASSPGGQGARYEQYF
many	TRBJ1-1	TRBV7-9	.	TGTGCCAGCACCCCGAACAGGGCCTCAATGAACACTGAAGCTTTCTTT	CASTPNRASMNTEAFF
few	TRBJ2-1	TRBV29-1	.	TGCAGCGTTGAAATGCTAAGTGGGGCTTACAATGAGCAGTTCTTC	CSVEMLSGAYNEQFF
medium-sized	TRBJ2-1	TRBV7-9	.	TGTGCCAGCAGCCAGCGACTTGGCGCCTACAATGAGCAGTTCTTC	CASSQRLGAYNEQFF
medium-sized	TRBJ2-3	TRBV7-2	TRBD1	TGTGCCAGCAGCTTCGGACAGGCCACAGATACGCAGTATTTT	CASSFGQATDTQYF
once	TRBJ1-5	TRBV19	.	TGTGCCACCTCGGATAGCAATCAGCCCCAGCATTTT	CATSDSNQPQHF
medium-sized	TRBJ2-7	TRBV6-5	TRBD2	TGTGCCAGCAGTTACTCGAGCGGGAGGTACTACGAGCAGTACTTC	CASSYSSGRYYEQYF
medium-sized	TRBJ2-1	TRBV20-1	TRBD1	TGCAGTGCTAGAGATGGCAGGGGGCATAACAATGAGCAGTTCTTC	CSARDGRGHNNEQFF
medium-sized	TRBJ2-3	TRBV11-3	TRBD2	TGTGCCAGCAGCCCAGGGCTAGCGGGAGATTTAGATACGCAGTATTTT	CASSPGLAGDLDTQYF
medium-sized	TRBJ2-5	TRBV15	.	TGTGCCACCAGCAGAGATTGGTGGGGGGCCCAAGAGACCCAGTACTTC	CATSRDWWGAQETQYF
many	TRBJ1-1	TRBV20-1	.	TGCAGTGCTAGACCGGGACGGCCCATGAACACTGAAGCTTTCTTT	CSARPGRPMNTEAFF
medium-sized	TRBJ2-3	TRBV12-3/TRBV12-4	TRBD2	TGTGCCAGCAGTTTATGGGGTAGCGGGGTTGGAGATACGCAGTATTTT	CASSLWGSGVGDTQYF
medium-sized	TRBJ2-1	TRBV19	.	TGTGCCAGTAGTTTCCTCAATGAGCAGTTCTTC	CASSFLNEQFF
.	TRBJ2-7	TRBV6-1	.	TGTGCCAGCAGCGAAGCGGGTCTGGCCTACGAGCAGTACTTC	CASSEAGLAYEQYF
.	TRBJ2-7	TRBV28	TRBD1	TGTGCCAGTCGATATCCGGGACAGGGGTCCTACGAGCAGTACTTC	CASRYPGQGSYEQYF
large	TRBJ2-1	TRBV6-5	TRBD2	TGTGCCAGCAGTTACGGGACTAGCTGGAATGAGCAGTTCTTC	CASSYGTSWNEQFF
many	TRBJ1-5	TRBV30	TRBD1	TGTGCCTGGAGTCCAACAGGGGGAGGCAATCAGCCCCAGCATTTT	CAWSPTGGGNQPQHF
medium-sized	TRBJ2-5	TRBV7-6	.	TGTGCCAGCAGCTTGGGCTCGACGGAGACCCAGTACTTC	CASSLGSTETQYF
many	TRBJ2-7	TRBV5-1	TRBD2	TGCGCCAGCAGCATGGGCGGGAGTGAGGTGCAGTACTTC	CASSMGGSEVQYF
medium-sized	TRBJ1-1	TRBV6-2/TRBV6-3	.	TGTGCCAGCACCTTTTACGCTGAAGCTTTCTTT	CASTFYAEAFF
many	TRBJ1-2	TRBV10-3	TRBD1	TGTGCCATCAGTGACCCAGACAGGGGATCCCACTATGGCTACACCTTC	CAISDPDRGSHYGYTF
.	TRBJ1-5	TRBV19	.	TGTGCCAGTAGTATAACAGGAGATCAGCCCCAGCATTTT	CASSITGDQPQHF
.	TRBJ1-1	TRBV15	.	TGTGCCACCAGCGAACGGAGGGTCGTTTATACTGAAGCTTTCTTT	CATSERRVVYTEAFF